This T cell receptor beta chain was captured by sequencing in a study of blood T cell repertoires in COVID-19. Across the whole study: Sample material is recorded as cDNA or gDNA derived from T cells, B-cell-depleted T cells, or PBMCs.

The germline CDR1 and CDR2 sequences are SQVTM and ANQGSEA. With 6 bases removed from V and 2 bases from J, the gap between germline ends came to 21 bases. This CDR3 comprises 16 residues. In the authors' workflow: Reference gene primer amplification in the assay estimated nucleated cell counts. Repertoires were generated with immunoSEQ multiplex PCR, while TCRdb's copy carries only in-frame clones and drops some. The DNA was the basis for D and trimming; V, J and clone size are from that table. This table has around 300,000 clones, 75% to 90% appearing once. J is TRBJ2-3 and V is TRBV29-1, with D tentatively TRBD1 (6 bases). The sequence was obtained from a woman aged 40-49 years who had recovered from COVID-19. The sample was peripheral blood. In DNA form, the CDR3 reads TGCAGCGTCCCCTGGGGGCCAGGACCCCCCACAGATACGCAGTATTTT. This codes for CSVPWGPGPPTDTQYF.